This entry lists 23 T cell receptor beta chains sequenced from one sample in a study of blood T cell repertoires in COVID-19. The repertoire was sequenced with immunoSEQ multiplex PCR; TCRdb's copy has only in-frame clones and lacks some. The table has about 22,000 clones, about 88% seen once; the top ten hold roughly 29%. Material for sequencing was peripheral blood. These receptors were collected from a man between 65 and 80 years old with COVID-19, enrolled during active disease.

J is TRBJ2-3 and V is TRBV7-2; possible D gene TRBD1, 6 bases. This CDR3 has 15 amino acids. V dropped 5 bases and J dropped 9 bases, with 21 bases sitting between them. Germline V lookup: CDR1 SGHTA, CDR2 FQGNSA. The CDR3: CASSIQDGPRGTQYF. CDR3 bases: TGTGCCAGCAGCATCCAGGACGGACCAAGGGGGACGCAGTATTTT.

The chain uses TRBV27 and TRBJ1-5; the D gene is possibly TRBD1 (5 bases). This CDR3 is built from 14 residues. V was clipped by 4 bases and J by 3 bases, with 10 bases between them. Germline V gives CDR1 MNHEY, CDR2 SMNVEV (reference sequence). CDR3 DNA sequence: TGTGCCAGCAGTTCAGGGTACTCCAATCAGCCCCAGCATTTT. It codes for CASSSGYSNQPQHF.

CDR3 sequence (DNA): TGTGCCAGCAGCCAAGGAGCTCCGGGGTGGAGGAACCAGTACTTC. Its translation is CASSQGAPGWRNQYF. The chain is built from TRBV14 and TRBJ2-5; possibly TRBD2 for D (5 bases). CDR1 is SGHDN and CDR2 is FVKESK in the germline V gene. The CDR3 is made up of 15 amino acids. V was shortened by 1 base and J by 10 bases, with 19 bases between the two germline ends.

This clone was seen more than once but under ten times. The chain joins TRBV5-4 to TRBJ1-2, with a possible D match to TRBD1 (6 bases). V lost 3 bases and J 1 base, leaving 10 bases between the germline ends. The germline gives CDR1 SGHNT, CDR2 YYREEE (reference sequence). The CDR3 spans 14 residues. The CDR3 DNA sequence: TGTGCCAGCAGCTCCGGACAGTATAACTATGGCTACACCTTC. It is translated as CASSSGQYNYGYTF. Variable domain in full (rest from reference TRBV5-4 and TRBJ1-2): ETGVTQSPTHLIKTRGQQVTLRCSSQSGHNTVSWYQQALGQGPQFIFQYYREEENGRGNFPPRFSGLQFPNYSSELNVNALELDDSALYLCASSSGQYNYGYTFGSGTRLTVV.

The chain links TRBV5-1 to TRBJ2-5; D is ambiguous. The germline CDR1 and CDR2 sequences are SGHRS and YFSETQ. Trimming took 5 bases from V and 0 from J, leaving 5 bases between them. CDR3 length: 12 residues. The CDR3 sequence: CASRSNQETQYF. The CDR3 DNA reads TGCGCCAGCAGGTCTAACCAAGAGACCCAGTACTTC.

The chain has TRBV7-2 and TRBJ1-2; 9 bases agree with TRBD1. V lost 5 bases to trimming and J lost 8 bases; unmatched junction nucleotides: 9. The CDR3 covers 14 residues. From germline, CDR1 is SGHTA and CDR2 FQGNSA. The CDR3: CASSPFKGQGGYTF. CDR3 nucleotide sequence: TGTGCCAGCAGCCCATTTAAGGGACAGGGAGGCTACACCTTC. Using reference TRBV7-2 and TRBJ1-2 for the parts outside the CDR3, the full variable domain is GAGVSQSPSNKVTEKGKDVELRCDPISGHTALYWYRQSLGQGLEFLIYFQGNSAPDKSGLPSDRFSAERTGGSVSTLTIQRTQQEDSAVYLCASSPFKGQGGYTFGSGTRLTVV.

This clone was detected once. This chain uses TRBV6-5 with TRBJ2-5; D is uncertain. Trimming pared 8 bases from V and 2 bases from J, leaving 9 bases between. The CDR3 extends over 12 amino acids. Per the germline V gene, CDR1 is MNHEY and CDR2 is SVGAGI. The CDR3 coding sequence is TGTGCCAGCCGAAGCCTACAAGAGACCCAGTACTTC. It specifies CASRSLQETQYF.

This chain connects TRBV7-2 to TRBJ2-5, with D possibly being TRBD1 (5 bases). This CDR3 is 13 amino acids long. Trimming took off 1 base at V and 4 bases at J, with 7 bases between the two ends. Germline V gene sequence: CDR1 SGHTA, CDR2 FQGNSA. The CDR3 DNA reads TGTGCCAGCAGCTTAGTCAGGGCAGAGACCCAGTACTTC. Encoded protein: CASSLVRAETQYF.

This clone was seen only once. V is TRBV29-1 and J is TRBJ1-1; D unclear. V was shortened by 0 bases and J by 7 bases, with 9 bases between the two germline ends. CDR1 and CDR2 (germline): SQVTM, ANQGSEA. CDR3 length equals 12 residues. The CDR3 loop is CSVEDLGSEAFF. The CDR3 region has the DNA TGCAGCGTTGAAGATCTGGGGAGTGAAGCTTTCTTT.

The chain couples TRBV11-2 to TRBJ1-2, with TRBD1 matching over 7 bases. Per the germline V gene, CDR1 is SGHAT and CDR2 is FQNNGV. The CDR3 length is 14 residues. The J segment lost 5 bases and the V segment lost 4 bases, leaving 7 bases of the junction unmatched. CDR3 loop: CASSSTGQRYGYTF. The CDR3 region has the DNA TGTGCCAGCAGCTCAACGGGACAGCGATATGGCTACACCTTC.

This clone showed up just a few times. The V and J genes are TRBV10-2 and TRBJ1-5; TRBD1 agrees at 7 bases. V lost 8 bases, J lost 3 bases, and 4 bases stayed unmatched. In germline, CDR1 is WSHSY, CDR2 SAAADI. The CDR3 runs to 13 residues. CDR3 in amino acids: CASQRGLNQPQHF. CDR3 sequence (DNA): TGCGCCAGCCAAAGGGGGCTCAATCAGCCCCAGCATTTT.

CDR3 nucleotide sequence: TGTGCCAGCTCACCTCGGGACATATATCATGGCTACACCTTC. Amino acids: CASSPRDIYHGYTF. The chain has TRBV18 and TRBJ1-2, with TRBD1 as a possible D gene (6 bases). The CDR3 runs to 14 residues. In germline, CDR1 is KGHSH, CDR2 LQKENI. V was pared by 3 bases and J by 6 bases, with 14 bases between. Full variable domain (rest looked up from reference TRBV18 and TRBJ1-2): NAGVMQNPRHLVRRRGQEARLRCSPMKGHSHVYWYRQLPEEGLKFMVYLQKENIIDESGMPKERFSAEFPKEGPSILRIQQVVRGDSAAYFCASSPRDIYHGYTFGSGTRLTVV.

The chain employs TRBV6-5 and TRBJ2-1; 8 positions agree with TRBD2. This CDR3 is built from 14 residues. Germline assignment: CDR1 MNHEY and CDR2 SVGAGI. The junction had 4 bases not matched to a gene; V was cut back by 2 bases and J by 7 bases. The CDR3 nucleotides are TGTGCCAGCAGTTACGGCGGGGGGACGAATGAGCAGTTCTTC. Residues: CASSYGGGTNEQFF.

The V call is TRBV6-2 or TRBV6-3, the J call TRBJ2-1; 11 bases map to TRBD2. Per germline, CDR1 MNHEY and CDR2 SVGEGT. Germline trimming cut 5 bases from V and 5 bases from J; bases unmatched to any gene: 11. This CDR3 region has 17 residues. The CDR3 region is CASSPTLAGGPDNEQFF. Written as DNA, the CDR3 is TGTGCCAGCAGTCCAACATTAGCGGGAGGGCCTGACAATGAGCAGTTCTTC.

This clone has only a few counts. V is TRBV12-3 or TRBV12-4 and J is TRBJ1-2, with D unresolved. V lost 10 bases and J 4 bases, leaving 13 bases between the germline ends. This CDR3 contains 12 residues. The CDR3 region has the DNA TGTGCCAACGGAGACGGTGGCTATGGCTACACCTTC. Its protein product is CANGDGGYGYTF.

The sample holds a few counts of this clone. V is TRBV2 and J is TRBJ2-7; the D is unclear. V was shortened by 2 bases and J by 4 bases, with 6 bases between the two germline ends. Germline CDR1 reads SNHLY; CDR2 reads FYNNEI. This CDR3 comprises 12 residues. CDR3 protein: CASSEYLYEQYF. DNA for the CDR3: TGTGCCAGCAGTGAATACTTGTACGAGCAGTACTTC. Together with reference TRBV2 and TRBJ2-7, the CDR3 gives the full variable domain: EPEVTQTPSHQVTQMGQEVILRCVPISNHLYFYWYRQILGQKVEFLVSFYNNEISEKSEIFDDQFSVERPDGSNFTLKIRSTKLEDSAMYFCASSEYLYEQYFGPGTRLTVT.

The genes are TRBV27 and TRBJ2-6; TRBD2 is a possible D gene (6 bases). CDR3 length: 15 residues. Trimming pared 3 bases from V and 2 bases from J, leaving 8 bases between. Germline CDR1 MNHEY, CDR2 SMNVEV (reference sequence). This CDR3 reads CASSLGGAGANVLTF. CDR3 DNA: TGTGCCAGCAGTTTGGGCGGGGCTGGGGCCAACGTCCTGACTTTC.

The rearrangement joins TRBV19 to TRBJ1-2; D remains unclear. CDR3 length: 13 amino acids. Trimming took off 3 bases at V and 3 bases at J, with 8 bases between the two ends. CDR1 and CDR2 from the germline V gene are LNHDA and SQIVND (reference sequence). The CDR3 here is CASSMWTHYGYTF. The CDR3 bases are TGTGCCAGTAGTATGTGGACTCACTATGGCTACACCTTC.

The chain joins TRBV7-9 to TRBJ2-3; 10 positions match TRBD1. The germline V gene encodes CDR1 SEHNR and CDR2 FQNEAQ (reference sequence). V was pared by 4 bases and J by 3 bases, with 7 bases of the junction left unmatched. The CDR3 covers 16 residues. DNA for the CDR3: TGTGCCAGCAGCTCGACAGGGGGCTCTGGGACAGATACGCAGTATTTT. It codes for CASSSTGGSGTDTQYF.

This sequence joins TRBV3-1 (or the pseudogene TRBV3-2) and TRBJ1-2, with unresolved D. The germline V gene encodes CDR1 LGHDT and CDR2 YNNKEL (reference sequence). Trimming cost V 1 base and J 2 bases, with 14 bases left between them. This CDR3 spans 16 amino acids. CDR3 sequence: CASSQVGPRQNYGYTF. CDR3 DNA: TGTGCCAGCAGCCAAGTTGGCCCCCGACAAAACTATGGCTACACCTTC.

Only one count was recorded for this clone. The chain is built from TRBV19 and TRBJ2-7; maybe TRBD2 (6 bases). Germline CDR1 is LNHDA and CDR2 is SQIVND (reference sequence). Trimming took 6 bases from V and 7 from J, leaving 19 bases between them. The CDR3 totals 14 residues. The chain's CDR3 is CASSKTGVVWEQYF. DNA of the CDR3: TGTGCCAGTAGCAAAACGGGAGTCGTCTGGGAGCAGTACTTC.

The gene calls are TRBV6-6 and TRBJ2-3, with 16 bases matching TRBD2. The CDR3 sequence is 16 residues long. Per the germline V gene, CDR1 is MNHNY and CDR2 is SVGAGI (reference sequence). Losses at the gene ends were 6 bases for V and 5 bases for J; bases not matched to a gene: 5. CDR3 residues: CASRVGLAGGQDTQYF. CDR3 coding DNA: TGTGCCAGCAGAGTGGGACTAGCGGGGGGGCAAGATACGCAGTATTTT.

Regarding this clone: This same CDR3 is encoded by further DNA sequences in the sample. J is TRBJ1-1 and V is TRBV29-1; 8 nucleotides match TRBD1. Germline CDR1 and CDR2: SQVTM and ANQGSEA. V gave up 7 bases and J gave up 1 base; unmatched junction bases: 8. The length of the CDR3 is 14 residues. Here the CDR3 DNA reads TGCAGCGCGAAAAGGACAGGGAGGAACACTGAAGCTTTCTTT. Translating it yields CSAKRTGRNTEAFF.